This record looks at one T cell receptor beta chain sequence and its context. Its recognized antigen is unknown. No much larger clone exists at a distance of one base, and base qualities are not known. To be included, a participant needed at least one PBMC sample from before ART initiation plus at least two post-ART samples. Treatment was received in the United States of America by all participants with HIV. Before DNA extraction, cryopreserved samples containing about 0.95-10 million PBMC were thawed and washed. At the time of the earliest PBMC sample for each participant with HIV, ages ranged from roughly 23 to 60 years. PBMC samples were contributed by each participant from 1-4 timepoints before ART initiation and 2-8 timepoints after ART initiation, with a median of 7 samples. For every participant, serial HIV viral load, CD4+ T-cell count, ART history and demographic data were obtained. Genomic DNA was extracted from unsorted PBMC with a Qiagen kit on a QIAcube, processed in batches of 12 samples.

The record originates from a study of long-term antiretroviral therapy in people with HIV (dated by TCRdb to the early 2020s). At the level of the whole study: The earliest samples were collected about a decade before the 2015 WHO recommendation for immediate ART, when ART was typically delayed until CD4 counts fell. About 35% of the 30 participants with HIV were female. The cohort contributed over 150 cryopreserved PBMC samples from 30 adults with confirmed HIV infection, collected serially over a mean of approximately 6 years (range 1-12). No cross-contamination during QIAcube processing was shown when test extractions of a monoclonal T-cell line were performed alongside 25 to 35 polyclonal samples. Whether ART initiation and durable HIV suppression were associated with changes in peripheral blood TRB repertoire composition and diversity was tested in a retrospective serial study. General findings and caveats noted by the study authors: Samples dated from the mid-2000s to the late 2010s, and the ART regimens used may be less effective than current ones. ART initiation was associated with a significant increase in TRB diversity, but diversity stayed significantly below transplant donor controls even after long-term ART. Compared with controls, HIV repertoires had narrower CDR3 length ranges, and the network structure pointed to an antigen-experienced repertoire that shifted only slightly toward naive after ART. Because PBMC availability was limited, only the TCR beta chain was sequenced, with no alpha chain pairing. At every time point, the repertoire was dominated by expanded TRB clones first identified before ART initiation, although this dominance fluctuated and, in many PLHIV, declined after ART. Inferences about post-ART repertoire changes were limited because no data were available on ART adherence, viral resistance or therapy changes. Because cell numbers in pre-ART samples were limited, unsorted PBMC were profiled instead of sorted CD4+ and CD8+ T cells.

From its cysteine to its phenylalanine, the CDR3 spans 15 amino acids. Only CDR3 DNA remains: 45 bases, in frame from the first base. Trimming at the junction amounts to 0 bases on V and 6 bases on J, and the germline ends lie 15 bases apart. CDR1 and CDR2, per the germline V gene (reference sequence), are SGHNT and YYREEE. The immunoSEQ hsTCRB v3.0 assay was used at survey level resolution to sequence the TRB variable region. The target sequencing depth for TRB was about 40,000-55,000 T-cell genomes per sample. An Illumina MiSeq with a v3 150-cycle kit was used to sequence the pooled TRB libraries. In the source study's methods: Repertoire analysis ran in R within a reproducible Nextflow workflow covering QC, data transformation and analysis. LymphoSeq2, an R package for AIRR-Seq data exploration, was used to implement custom analyses. Several samples yielding fewer than 5000 total TRB sequences were excluded, leaving 188 analyzed HIV repertoires. Among the approximately 180 retained HIV repertoires, about 60 were collected before ART initiation and 129 were collected after ART initiation. Repertoires were downsampled to 5000 TRB nucleotide sequences, with summary statistics averaged over 100 downsampling iterations. Only TRB sequences with CDR3 regions of at least seven amino acids were retained for analysis. Two measures captured diversity: a Shannon entropy-derived clonality score and the Gini coefficient. In the repertoire networks, any two of the top 5000 CDR3 amino acid sequences were linked whenever the two sequences differed by an edit distance of one. For TRB CDR3 amino acid sequences, antigen specificity groups and MHC restriction were predicted with GLIPH2. To flag known associations with CMV, EBV, HIV or tissue antigens, CDR3 amino acid sequences were compared against VDJdb and McPAS-TCR. Pre-ART, post-ART and control groups were compared with Wilcoxon signed-rank tests and Holm-Bonferroni correction. The table was pulled from immuneACCESS by TCRdb, which kept in-frame rearrangements only. Such tables lose some clones; where checked, under half of the loss comes from unresolved V genes, and the rest has no known cause. That table gives V, J and clone size, and the DNA gave D and trimming. The sample data list fewer than 25,000 clones, and around 90% of these were observed just once. 3.5% of the sample is in the top ten clones.

The V gene is TRBV5-4 and the J gene is TRBJ1-2; tentative D gene TRBD1, with 5 bases matching. The receptor comes from a man in his 60s with HIV. This material consisted of unsorted PBMCs, taken 2.3 years after starting antiretroviral therapy. The CDR3 reads CASSLGSREGDGYTF. The bases read TGTGCCAGCAGCTTGGGTTCCAGGGAGGGCGATGGCTACACCTTC.